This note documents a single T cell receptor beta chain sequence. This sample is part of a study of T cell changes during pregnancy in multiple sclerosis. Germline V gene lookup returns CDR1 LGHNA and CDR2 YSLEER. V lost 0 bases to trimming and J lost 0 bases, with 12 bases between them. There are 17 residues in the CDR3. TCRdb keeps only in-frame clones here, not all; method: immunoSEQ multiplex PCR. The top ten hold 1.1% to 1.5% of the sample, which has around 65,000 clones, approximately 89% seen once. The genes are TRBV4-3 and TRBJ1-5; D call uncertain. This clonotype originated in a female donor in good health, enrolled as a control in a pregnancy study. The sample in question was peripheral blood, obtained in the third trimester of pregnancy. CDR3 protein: CASSQDEVPYSNQPQHF. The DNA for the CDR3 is TGCGCCAGCAGCCAAGATGAGGTCCCTTATAGCAATCAGCCCCAGCATTTT.